There are many counts of the clone carrying this T cell receptor beta chain. Its antigen is not known. The data were taken from a study of T cells after yellow fever vaccination. General study points: FACS-sorted repertoires could contain abundant clonotypes contaminating from the bulk population. After the booster, about 95% of CD4 and about nine tenths of CD8 primary-response clones were re-detected.

TCRdb redid the calling of the 5' RACE reads with MiXCR, one entry per CDR3 protein. Among approximately 510,000 distinct CDR3 sequences, around a fifth were seen once, and the ten largest hold about a sixth. Looked up from germline, CDR1 is LGHDT and CDR2 is YNNKEL (reference sequence). CDR3 size: 17 residues. The trim removed 0 bases at V and 0 bases at J, leaving 1 base unmatched. Sequencing used PBMCs, obtained about 21 days after the first yellow fever vaccination. The rearrangement links TRBV3-1 to TRBJ2-1; 11 nucleotides align to TRBD2. This clonotype originated in a young man who received the YFV17D yellow fever vaccine. The CDR3 DNA sequence: TGTGCCAGCAGCCAAGAGGGACTAGCGGTCTCCTACAATGAGCAGTTCTTC. Translating gives CASSQEGLAVSYNEQFF.